These 21 T cell receptor beta chains share one sample of origin, sequenced in a study of cytomegalovirus exposure and HLA in healthy donors. 60 Vbeta and 13 Jbeta primers were used in PCR. The method was immunoSEQ multiplex PCR; TCRdb's version includes in-frame clones alone and lacks a portion of them. The sample has 80,000 to 100,000 clones; 65% to 80% are singletons. Sequences were obtained from PBMCs. These receptors all stem from a woman between 18 and 30 years old in good health and CMV-seropositive.

The chain carries TRBV9 and TRBJ2-1; 10 bases agree with TRBD2. CDR1 SGDLS and CDR2 YYNGEE come from the germline V gene. The CDR3 spans 15 residues. With V trimmed by 4 bases and J by 4 bases, 5 bases remained unmatched. CDR3 amino acids: CASSLSGRDYNEQFF. The CDR3 DNA is TGTGCCAGCAGCCTCAGCGGGAGGGATTACAATGAGCAGTTCTTC.

This chain connects TRBV9 to TRBJ1-3; 7 bases map to TRBD1. Per the germline V gene, CDR1 is SGDLS and CDR2 is YYNGEE. V shed 3 bases and J 0 bases; nucleotides not matched to a gene: 9. The CDR3 totals 17 residues. The CDR3 sequence is CASSDGTAISSGNTIYF. The CDR3 coding sequence is TGTGCCAGCAGCGATGGGACAGCCATTTCCTCTGGAAACACCATATATTTT. The full variable domain, with the rest looked up from reference TRBV9 and TRBJ1-3, is DSGVTQTPKHLITATGQRVTLRCSPRSGDLSVYWYQQSLDQGLQFLIQYYNGEERAKGNILERFSAQQFPDLHSELNLSSLELGDSALYFCASSDGTAISSGNTIYFGEGSWLTVV.

The gene calls are TRBV4-3 and TRBJ2-7, with a possible D match to TRBD1 (6 bases). Looked up from germline, CDR1 is LGHNA and CDR2 is YSLEER. There are 13 residues in the CDR3. Trimming took off 4 bases at V and 5 bases at J, with 12 bases between the two ends. The CDR3 protein is CASSRIPGDEQYF. CDR3 sequence (DNA): TGCGCCAGCAGCCGAATACCAGGGGACGAGCAGTACTTC.

Points on this clone: An end of the junction does not agree with germline; a read error may underlie this. The chain's CDR3 is CSSSSRQLRPNTGELFF. The CDR3 bases are TGTTCCAGCAGCTCTAGACAGCTCCGCCCGAACACCGGGGAGCTGTTTTTT. This chain joins TRBV7-9 and TRBJ2-2; a weak D match, TRBD1 (5 bases). This CDR3 region has 17 residues. Per the germline V gene, CDR1 is SEHNR and CDR2 is FQNEAQ (reference sequence).

The chain employs TRBV2 and TRBJ1-1; D might be TRBD1 (6 bases). The V gene's germline CDR1 is SNHLY and CDR2 FYNNEI. Trimming took 3 bases from V and 7 from J, leaving 21 bases between them. The CDR3 loop spans 16 amino acids. The CDR3 loop is CASSEPGGGRPIEAFF. The CDR3 nucleotides are TGTGCCAGCAGTGAGCCGGGCGGGGGGCGCCCCATTGAAGCTTTCTTT.

The chain recombines TRBV7-8 with TRBJ2-5, with D hard to call. The CDR3 totals 13 residues. The germline gives CDR1 SGHVS, CDR2 FQNEAQ. V dropped 5 bases and J dropped 1 base, with 8 bases sitting between them. In DNA, the CDR3 is TGTGCCAGCAGCCAGAATCGCCAAGAGACCCAGTACTTC. Amino acid sequence: CASSQNRQETQYF.

The rearrangement uses TRBV11-2 and TRBJ2-4; TRBD2 aligns across 8 bases. Germline loops: CDR1 SGHAT, CDR2 FQNNGV. The CDR3 totals 14 residues. Trimming removed 6 bases from V and 6 bases from J; junction bases left unmatched: 7. The CDR3 protein is CASSSRLAGNIQYF. The CDR3 coding sequence is TGTGCCAGCAGTAGCCGGCTAGCGGGAAACATTCAGTACTTC. Complete variable domain (other parts from reference TRBV11-2 and TRBJ2-4): EAGVAQSPRYKIIEKRQSVAFWCNPISGHATLYWYQQILGQGPKLLIQFQNNGVVDDSQLPKDRFSAERLKGVDSTLKIQPAKLEDSAVYLCASSSRLAGNIQYFGAGTRLSVL.

This chain uses TRBV5-4 with TRBJ2-1; 8 bases are a match to TRBD2. V was pared by 4 bases and J by 4 bases, with 10 bases of the junction left unmatched. The CDR3 runs to 16 residues. CDR1 SGHNT and CDR2 YYREEE come from the germline V gene (reference sequence). CDR3 in amino acids: CASSLEGQRGYNEQFF. In DNA form, the CDR3 reads TGTGCCAGCAGCCTGGAGGGGCAGCGGGGGTACAATGAGCAGTTCTTC.

The chain combines TRBV7-9 with TRBJ1-6, with D perhaps matching TRBD1 (5 bases). Deletions cut 1 base from V and 10 bases from J, with 14 bases between. The length of the CDR3 is 15 residues. The germline gives CDR1 SEHNR, CDR2 FQNEAQ (reference sequence). CDR3 region: CASSLEDMRRSPLHF. In DNA form, the CDR3 reads TGTGCCAGCAGCTTAGAGGACATGAGGCGATCACCCCTCCACTTT. Looking up the rest from reference TRBV7-9 and TRBJ1-6 gives the full variable domain: DTGVSQNPRHKITKRGQNVTFRCDPISEHNRLYWYRQTLGQGPEFLTYFQNEAQLEKSRLLSDRFSAERPKGSFSTLEIQRTEQGDSAMYLCASSLEDMRRSPLHFGNGTRLTVT.

The chain uses TRBV4-2 and TRBJ2-1; perhaps TRBD2 as D (7 bases). Germline CDR1 reads LGHNA; CDR2 reads YNFKEQ. Deletions cut 7 bases from V and 2 bases from J, with 21 bases between. This CDR3 spans 17 amino acids. CDR3 DNA sequence: TGTGCCAGCAAGGGGGGGGATTGGACTAGTCCCTACAATGAGCAGTTCTTC. Translating it yields CASKGGDWTSPYNEQFF.

This clone was recorded many times. This chain's CDR3 is CASSQREGTGELFF. The CDR3 DNA follows: TGCGCCAGCAGCCAAAGGGAGGGCACCGGGGAGCTGTTTTTT. The chain recombines TRBV4-1 with TRBJ2-2; TRBD2 aligns across 7 bases. The CDR3 has 14 amino acids. The germline gives CDR1 MGHRA, CDR2 YSYEKL. Germline trimming cut 2 bases from V and 4 bases from J; bases unmatched to any gene: 1.

This clone came up a few times. The rearrangement uses TRBV28 and TRBJ2-7; TRBD1 agrees at 11 bases. V dropped 5 bases and J dropped 6; count of bases not matched to a gene: 12. This CDR3 is built from 16 residues. Germline-derived CDR1 and CDR2 are MDHEN and SYDVKM. DNA for the CDR3: TGTGCCAGCAGTGAATCGGGACAGGGGGTGCGGGTCGAGCAGTACTTC. Residues: CASSESGQGVRVEQYF. Based on the CDR3 plus reference TRBV28 and TRBJ2-7, the full variable domain is DVKVTQSSRYLVKRTGEKVFLECVQDMDHENMFWYRQDPGLGLRLIYFSYDVKMKEKGDIPEGYSVSREKKERFSLILESASTNQTSMYLCASSESGQGVRVEQYFGPGTRLTVT.

The chain employs TRBV19 and TRBJ1-4, with D possibly matching TRBD1 (6 bases). V lost 3 bases to trimming and J lost 8 bases, with 13 bases between them. CDR3 size: 14 residues. Germline CDR1 is LNHDA and CDR2 is SQIVND (reference sequence). The CDR3 region is CASSMEGGFEKLFF. CDR3 DNA: TGTGCCAGTAGTATGGAAGGGGGATTCGAAAAACTGTTTTTT.

As for this clone: One end of the junction fails to match germline, which may point to a read error. The chain has TRBV27 and TRBJ2-3; the match to TRBD1 covers 8 bases. In germline, CDR1 is MNHEY, CDR2 SMNVEV (reference sequence). The CDR3 is made up of 13 amino acids. The CDR3 is CASSTHDRGRPVF. Written as DNA, the CDR3 is TGTGCCAGCAGTACCCACGACAGGGGACGGCCGGTATTT.

This clone was found a few times. The chain is built from TRBV11-1 and TRBJ2-7, with D maybe TRBD2 (5 bases). CDR1 is SGHAT, CDR2 FQDESV, per germline (reference sequence). This CDR3 region has 17 residues. Trimming took 5 bases from V and 2 from J, leaving 22 bases between them. Written as DNA, the CDR3 is TGTGCCAGCAGCCCTACATTTTGGACTGACACCCCCTACGAGCAGTACTTC. This gives the protein CASSPTFWTDTPYEQYF.

Only one count was recorded for this clone. This sample also contains other DNA sequences that code for the same CDR3. The CDR3 region has the DNA TGTGCCAGCAGCTTAGGCCAGGGCTATGGCTACACCTTC. Translating it yields CASSLGQGYGYTF. The J gene is TRBJ1-2, the V gene TRBV11-2; a weak D match, TRBD1 (5 bases). The CDR3 length is 13 residues. Germline CDR1 and CDR2: SGHAT and FQNNGV. V was cut by 1 base and J by 4 bases, with 7 bases left in between.

The chain combines TRBV18 with TRBJ2-7; 9 bases are shared with TRBD2. Trimming at V came to 3 bases and at J to 6 bases, leaving 21 bases not matched to a gene. CDR3 length: 19 residues. The V gene's germline CDR1 is KGHSH and CDR2 LQKENI. The chain's CDR3 is CASSPPQGSGGPRGREQYF. CDR3 in DNA: TGTGCCAGCTCACCTCCCCAAGGCAGCGGGGGGCCCCGCGGGCGCGAGCAGTACTTC.

The gene calls are TRBV4-2 and TRBJ2-3; D is possibly TRBD2 (6 bases). The germline gives CDR1 LGHNA, CDR2 YNFKEQ. The length of the CDR3 is 15 residues. The V and J ends lost 1 base and 2 bases respectively, with 10 bases between them. Written as DNA, the CDR3 is TGTGCCAGCAGCCAAGCAACGGGGGACACAGATACGCAGTATTTT. Translating it yields CASSQATGDTDTQYF.

This chain uses TRBV2 with TRBJ2-7; 10 positions agree with TRBD1. The germline V gene encodes CDR1 SNHLY and CDR2 FYNNEI. V shed 11 bases, J shed 1 base, and the junction held 8 bases outside the gene matches. This CDR3 comprises 14 residues. The CDR3 protein is CAGARDRGSYEQYF. In DNA form, the CDR3 reads TGTGCCGGGGCCAGGGACAGGGGTTCCTACGAGCAGTACTTC.

The gene calls are TRBV5-5 and TRBJ2-3; 9 positions agree with TRBD1. The CDR3 covers 18 residues. V shed 3 bases and J 0 bases; nucleotides not matched to a gene: 11. CDR1 is SGHKS and CDR2 is YYEKEE in the germline V gene (reference sequence). The CDR3 bases are TGTGCCAGCAGCTCCTTATACCGGGACAGGGTCAGCACAGATACGCAGTATTTT. It yields the protein CASSSLYRDRVSTDTQYF.

This clone occurred once. The V gene is TRBV27, the J gene TRBJ2-1; TRBD2 might be the D (5 bases). CDR3 length: 16 residues. Trimming pared 4 bases from V and 2 bases from J, leaving 15 bases between. CDR1 is MNHEY, CDR2 SMNVEV, per germline (reference sequence). Here the CDR3 DNA reads TGTGCCAGCAGTTCCGGGGTACGAGGGACCTACAATGAGCAGTTCTTC. It specifies CASSSGVRGTYNEQFF.